This T cell receptor (beta chain) appears in the sequencing data of a study of OX40 agonist ivuxolimab in advanced cancers. For the study at large: Partial response was recorded in three patients: one hepatocellular carcinoma and two cutaneous melanoma cases.

This CDR3 comprises 16 residues. V trimming: 4 bases; J trimming: 2 bases; junction bases outside the gene matches: 9. Germline V gene lookup returns CDR1 SGHRS and CDR2 YFSETQ. Prior autoimmune disease or systemic immunosuppression barred patients. Note on this clone: Its antigen remains unknown.

Regarding the study as a whole: Certain nonresponders additionally had low normalized T-cell clonal expansion. Researchers did not determine the expanded peripheral T cells' antigen specificity.

Using immunoSEQ multiplex PCR, the repertoire was profiled, and TCRdb retains in-frame clones only, with some absent. Here the sample spans some 21,000 clones, around 80% being singletons. The input for sequencing was CD4+ or CD8+ T cells sorted from blood, taken in a trial of the OX40 agonist ivuxolimab. The receptor comes from an adult with an advanced solid tumor such as melanoma, head and neck, liver or kidney cancer. The chain couples TRBV5-1 to TRBJ2-3; TRBD2 matches 8 bases. CDR3 loop: CASSPGVGLDTDTQYF. CDR3 DNA: TGCGCCAGCAGCCCTGGTGTGGGACTAGACACAGATACGCAGTATTTT.